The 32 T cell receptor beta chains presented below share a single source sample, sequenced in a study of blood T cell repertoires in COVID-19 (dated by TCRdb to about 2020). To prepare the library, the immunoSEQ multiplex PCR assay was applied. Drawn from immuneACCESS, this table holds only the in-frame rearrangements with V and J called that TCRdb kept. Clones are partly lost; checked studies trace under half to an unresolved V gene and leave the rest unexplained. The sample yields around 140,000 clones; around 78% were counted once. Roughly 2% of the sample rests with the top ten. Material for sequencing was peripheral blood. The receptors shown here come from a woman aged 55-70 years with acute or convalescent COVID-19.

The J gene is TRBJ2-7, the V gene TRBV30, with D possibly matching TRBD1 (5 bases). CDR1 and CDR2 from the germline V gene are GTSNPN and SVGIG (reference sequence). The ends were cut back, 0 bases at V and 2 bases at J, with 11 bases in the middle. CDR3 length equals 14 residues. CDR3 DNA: TGTGCCTGGAGTGTCCGACCGACAGCCTACGAGCAGTACTTC. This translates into CAWSVRPTAYEQYF.

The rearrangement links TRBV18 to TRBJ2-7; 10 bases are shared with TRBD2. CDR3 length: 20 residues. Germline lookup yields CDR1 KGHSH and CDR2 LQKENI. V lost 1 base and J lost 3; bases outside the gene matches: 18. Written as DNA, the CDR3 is TGTGCCAGCTCACCACTACATAGTCCTAGCGGGAGTAGACTAAGCTACGAGCAGTACTTC. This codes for CASSPLHSPSGSRLSYEQYF. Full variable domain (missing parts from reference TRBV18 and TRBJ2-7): NAGVMQNPRHLVRRRGQEARLRCSPMKGHSHVYWYRQLPEEGLKFMVYLQKENIIDESGMPKERFSAEFPKEGPSILRIQQVVRGDSAAYFCASSPLHSPSGSRLSYEQYFGPGTRLTVT.

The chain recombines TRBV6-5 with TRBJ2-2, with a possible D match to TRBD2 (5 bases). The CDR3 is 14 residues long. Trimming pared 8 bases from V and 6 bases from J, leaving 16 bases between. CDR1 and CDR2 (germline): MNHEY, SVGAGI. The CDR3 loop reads CASFLIRGAGELFF. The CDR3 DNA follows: TGTGCCAGCTTCTTAATCCGGGGAGCCGGGGAGCTGTTTTTT.

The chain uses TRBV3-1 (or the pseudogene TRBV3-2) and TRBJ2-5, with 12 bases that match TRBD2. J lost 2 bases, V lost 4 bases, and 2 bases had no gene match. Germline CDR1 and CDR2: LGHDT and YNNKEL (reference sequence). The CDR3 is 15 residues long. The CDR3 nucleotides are TGTGCCAGCAGCCTAGGACTAGCGGGACAAGAGACCCAGTACTTC. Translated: CASSLGLAGQETQYF.

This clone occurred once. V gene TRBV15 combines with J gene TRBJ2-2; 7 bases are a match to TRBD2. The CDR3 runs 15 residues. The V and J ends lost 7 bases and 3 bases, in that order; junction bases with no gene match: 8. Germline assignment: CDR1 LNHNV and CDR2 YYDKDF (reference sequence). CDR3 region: CATNEGGSHTGELFF. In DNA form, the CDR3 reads TGTGCCACCAACGAGGGCGGGAGCCACACCGGGGAGCTGTTTTTT.

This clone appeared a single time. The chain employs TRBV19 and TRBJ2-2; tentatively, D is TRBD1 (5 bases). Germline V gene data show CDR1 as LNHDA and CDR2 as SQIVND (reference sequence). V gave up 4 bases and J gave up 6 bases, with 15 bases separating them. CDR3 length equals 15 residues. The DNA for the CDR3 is TGTGCCAGTAGTAGGACAACTCAGGGTGCCGGGGAGCTGTTTTTT. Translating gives CASSRTTQGAGELFF.

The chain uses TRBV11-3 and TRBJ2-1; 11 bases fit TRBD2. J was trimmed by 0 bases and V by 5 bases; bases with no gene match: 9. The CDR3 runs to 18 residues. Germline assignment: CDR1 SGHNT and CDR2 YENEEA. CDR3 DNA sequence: TGTGCCAGCAGCCCGCTAGCGGGAGGACCTGGCTCCTACAATGAGCAGTTCTTC. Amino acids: CASSPLAGGPGSYNEQFF.

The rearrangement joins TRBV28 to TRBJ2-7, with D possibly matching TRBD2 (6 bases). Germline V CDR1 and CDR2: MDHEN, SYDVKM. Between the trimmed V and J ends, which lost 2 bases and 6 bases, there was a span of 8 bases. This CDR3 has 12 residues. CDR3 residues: CASSLVGGEQYF. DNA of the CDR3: TGTGCCAGCAGTTTAGTGGGGGGCGAGCAGTACTTC.

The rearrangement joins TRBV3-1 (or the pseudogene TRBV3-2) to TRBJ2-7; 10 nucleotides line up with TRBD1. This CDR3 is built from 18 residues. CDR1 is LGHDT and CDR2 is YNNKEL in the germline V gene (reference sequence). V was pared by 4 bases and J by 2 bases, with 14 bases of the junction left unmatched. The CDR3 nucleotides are TGTGCCAGCAGCCCGGTCCCGGGACAGGGGCCTCGGGCCTACGAGCAGTACTTC. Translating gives CASSPVPGQGPRAYEQYF.

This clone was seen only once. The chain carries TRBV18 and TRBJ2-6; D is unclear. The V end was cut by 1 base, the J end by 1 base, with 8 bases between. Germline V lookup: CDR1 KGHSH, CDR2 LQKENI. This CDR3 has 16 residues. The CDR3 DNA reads TGTGCCAGCTCACCACGAGGAGCATCTGGGGCCAACGTCCTGACTTTC. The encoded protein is CASSPRGASGANVLTF.

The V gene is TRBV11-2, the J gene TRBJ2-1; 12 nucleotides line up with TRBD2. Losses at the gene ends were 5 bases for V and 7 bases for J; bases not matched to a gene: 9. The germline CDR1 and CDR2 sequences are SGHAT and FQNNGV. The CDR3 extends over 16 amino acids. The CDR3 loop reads CASSPEGTSGRNEQFF. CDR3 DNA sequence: TGTGCCAGCAGCCCCGAGGGGACTAGCGGGCGGAATGAGCAGTTCTTC.

The CDR3 loop reads CASSSFPGQGPYEQYF. For the CDR3, the DNA is TGTGCCAGCAGCTCTTTTCCGGGACAGGGACCCTACGAGCAGTACTTC. The chain links TRBV5-6 to TRBJ2-7; TRBD1 agrees at 9 bases. Germline CDR1 is SGHDT and CDR2 is YYEEEE. The CDR3 totals 16 residues. V lost 3 bases and J lost 2; bases outside the gene matches: 9.

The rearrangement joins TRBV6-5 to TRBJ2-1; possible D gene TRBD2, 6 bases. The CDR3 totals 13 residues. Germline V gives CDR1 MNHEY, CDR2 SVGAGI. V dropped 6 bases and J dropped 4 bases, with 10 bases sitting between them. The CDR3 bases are TGTGCCAGCAGCCCGGGACTTTACAATGAGCAGTTCTTC. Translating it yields CASSPGLYNEQFF.

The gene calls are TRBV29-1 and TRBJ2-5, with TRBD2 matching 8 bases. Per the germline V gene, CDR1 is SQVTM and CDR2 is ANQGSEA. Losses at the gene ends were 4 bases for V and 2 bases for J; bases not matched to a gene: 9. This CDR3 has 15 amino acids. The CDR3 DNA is TGCAGCGTTGGTCTCCTAGCGGGCAAACAAGAGACCCAGTACTTC. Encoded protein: CSVGLLAGKQETQYF.

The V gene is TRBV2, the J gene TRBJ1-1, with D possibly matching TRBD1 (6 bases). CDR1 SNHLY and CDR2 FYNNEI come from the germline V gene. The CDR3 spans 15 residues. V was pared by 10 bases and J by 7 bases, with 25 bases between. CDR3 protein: CANSFGGATFGEAFF. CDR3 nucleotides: TGTGCCAACTCTTTTGGGGGGGCAACTTTCGGTGAAGCTTTCTTT.

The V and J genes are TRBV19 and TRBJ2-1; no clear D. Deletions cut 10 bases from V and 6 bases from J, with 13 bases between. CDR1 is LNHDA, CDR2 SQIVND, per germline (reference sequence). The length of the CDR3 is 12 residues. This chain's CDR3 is CATSPTTNEQFF. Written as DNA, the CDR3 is TGTGCCACTTCACCTACCACCAATGAGCAGTTCTTC. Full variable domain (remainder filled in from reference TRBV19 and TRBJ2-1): DGGITQSPKYLFRKEGQNVTLSCEQNLNHDAMYWYRQDPGQGLRLIYYSQIVNDFQKGDIAEGYSVSREKKESFPLTVTSAQKNPTAFYLCATSPTTNEQFFGPGTRLTVL.

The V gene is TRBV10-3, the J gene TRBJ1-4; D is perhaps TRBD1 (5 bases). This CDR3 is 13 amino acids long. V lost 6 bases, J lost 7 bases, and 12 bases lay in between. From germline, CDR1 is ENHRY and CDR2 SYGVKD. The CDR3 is CAIRGLVGEKLFF. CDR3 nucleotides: TGTGCCATCAGGGGACTTGTTGGTGAAAAACTGTTTTTT.

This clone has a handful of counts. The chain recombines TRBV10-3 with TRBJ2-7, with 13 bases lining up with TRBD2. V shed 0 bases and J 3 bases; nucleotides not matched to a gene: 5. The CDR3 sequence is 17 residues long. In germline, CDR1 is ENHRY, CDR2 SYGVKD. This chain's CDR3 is CAISESQRLAGGYEQYF. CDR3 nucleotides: TGTGCCATCAGTGAGTCCCAAAGACTAGCGGGAGGCTACGAGCAGTACTTC.

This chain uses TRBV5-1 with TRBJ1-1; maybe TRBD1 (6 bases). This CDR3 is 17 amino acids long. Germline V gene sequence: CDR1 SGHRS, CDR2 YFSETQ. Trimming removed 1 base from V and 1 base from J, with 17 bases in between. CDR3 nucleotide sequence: TGCGCCAGCAGCTTGTTTAGGGTGGGACACCCGAACACTGAAGCTTTCTTT. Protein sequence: CASSLFRVGHPNTEAFF.

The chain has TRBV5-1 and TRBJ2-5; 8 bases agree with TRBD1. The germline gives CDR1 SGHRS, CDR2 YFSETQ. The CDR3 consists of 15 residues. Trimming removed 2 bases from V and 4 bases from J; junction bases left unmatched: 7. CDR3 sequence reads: CASSFNTGGTETQYF. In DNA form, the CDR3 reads TGCGCCAGCAGCTTCAATACAGGGGGGACAGAGACCCAGTACTTC.

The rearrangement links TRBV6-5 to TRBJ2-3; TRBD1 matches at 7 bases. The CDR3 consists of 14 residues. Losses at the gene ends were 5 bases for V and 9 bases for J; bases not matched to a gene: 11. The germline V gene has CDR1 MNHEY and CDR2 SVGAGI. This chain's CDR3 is CASSRGGSQITQYF. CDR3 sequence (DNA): TGTGCCAGCAGTCGAGGGGGCAGTCAGATAACGCAGTATTTT.

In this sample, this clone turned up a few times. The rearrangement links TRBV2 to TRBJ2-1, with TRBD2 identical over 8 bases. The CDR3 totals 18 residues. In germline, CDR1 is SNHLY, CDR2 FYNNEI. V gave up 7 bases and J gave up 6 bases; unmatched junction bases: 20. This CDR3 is CASMRRIAGFSKGNEQFF. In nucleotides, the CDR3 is TGTGCCAGCATGCGGAGGATAGCGGGATTTTCGAAAGGCAATGAGCAGTTCTTC.

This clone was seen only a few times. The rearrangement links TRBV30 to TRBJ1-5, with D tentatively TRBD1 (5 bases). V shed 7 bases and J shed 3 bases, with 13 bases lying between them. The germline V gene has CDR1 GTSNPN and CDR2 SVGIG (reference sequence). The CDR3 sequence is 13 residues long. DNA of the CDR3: TGTGCCTTCCTGAAGGGGCACAATCAGCCCCAGCATTTT. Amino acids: CAFLKGHNQPQHF.

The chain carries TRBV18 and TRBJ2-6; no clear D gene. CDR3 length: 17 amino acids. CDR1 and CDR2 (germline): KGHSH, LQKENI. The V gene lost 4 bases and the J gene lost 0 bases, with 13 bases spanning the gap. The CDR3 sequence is CASSLKLRSSGANVLTF. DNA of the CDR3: TGTGCCAGCTCACTAAAACTGAGGAGCTCTGGGGCCAACGTCCTGACTTTC.

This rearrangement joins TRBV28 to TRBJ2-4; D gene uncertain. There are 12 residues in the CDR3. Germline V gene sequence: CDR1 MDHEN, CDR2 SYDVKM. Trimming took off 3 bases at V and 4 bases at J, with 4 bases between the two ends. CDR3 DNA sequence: TGTGCCAGCAGTTTCCCGAAAAACATTCAGTACTTC. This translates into CASSFPKNIQYF.

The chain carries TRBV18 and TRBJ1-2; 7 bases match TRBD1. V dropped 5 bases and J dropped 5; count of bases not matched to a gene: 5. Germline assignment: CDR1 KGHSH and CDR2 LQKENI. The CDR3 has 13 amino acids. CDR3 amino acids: CASSADRLYGYTF. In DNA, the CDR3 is TGTGCCAGCTCAGCGGACAGGCTGTATGGCTACACCTTC.

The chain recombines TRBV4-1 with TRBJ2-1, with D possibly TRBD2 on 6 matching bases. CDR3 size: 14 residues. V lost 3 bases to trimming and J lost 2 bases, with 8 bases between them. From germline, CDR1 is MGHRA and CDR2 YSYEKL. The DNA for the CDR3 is TGCGCCAGCAGCCATAGCGGACCCTACAATGAGCAGTTCTTC. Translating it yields CASSHSGPYNEQFF.

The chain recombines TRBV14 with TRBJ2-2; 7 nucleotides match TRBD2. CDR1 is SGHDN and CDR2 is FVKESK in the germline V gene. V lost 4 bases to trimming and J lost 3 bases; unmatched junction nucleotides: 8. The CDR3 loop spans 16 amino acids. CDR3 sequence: CASSLLPAGDTGELFF. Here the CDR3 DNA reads TGTGCCAGCAGCCTCCTTCCGGCGGGAGACACCGGGGAGCTGTTTTTT.

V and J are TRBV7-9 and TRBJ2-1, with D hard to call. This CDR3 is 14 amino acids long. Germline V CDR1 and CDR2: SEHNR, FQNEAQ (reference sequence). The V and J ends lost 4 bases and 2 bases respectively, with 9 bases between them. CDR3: CASSSPGAYNEQFF. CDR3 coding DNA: TGTGCCAGCAGCTCCCCCGGAGCCTACAATGAGCAGTTCTTC.

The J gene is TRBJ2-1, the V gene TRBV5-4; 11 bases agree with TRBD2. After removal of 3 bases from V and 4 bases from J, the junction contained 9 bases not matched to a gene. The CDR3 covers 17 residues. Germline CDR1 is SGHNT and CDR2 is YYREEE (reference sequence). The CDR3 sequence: CASSSSWGLADYNEQFF. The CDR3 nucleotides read TGTGCCAGCAGCTCCTCCTGGGGACTAGCGGATTACAATGAGCAGTTCTTC.

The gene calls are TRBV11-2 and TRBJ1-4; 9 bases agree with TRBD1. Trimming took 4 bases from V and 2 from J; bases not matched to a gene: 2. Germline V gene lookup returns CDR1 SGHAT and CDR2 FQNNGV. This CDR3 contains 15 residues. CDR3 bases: TGTGCCAGCAGCTACAGGGGGCTCACTAATGAAAAACTGTTTTTT. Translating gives CASSYRGLTNEKLFF.

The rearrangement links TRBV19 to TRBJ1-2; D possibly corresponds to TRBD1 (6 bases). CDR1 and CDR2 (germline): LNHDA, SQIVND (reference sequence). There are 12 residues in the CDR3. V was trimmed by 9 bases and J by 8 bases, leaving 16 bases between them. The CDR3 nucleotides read TGTGCCAGCAGGGGTCCGCCCGGGGGCTACACCTTC. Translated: CASRGPPGGYTF.